Following are 13 T cell receptor beta chains from one sample sequenced in a study of shared clonotypes between healthy human individuals. Method: immunoSEQ multiplex PCR; TCRdb's copy keeps in-frame clones and lacks some. The sample includes some 1.1 million clones, approximately 80% of them seen just once. Specimen: memory CD4+ T cells from PBMCs. The subset was: CD45RA-negative fraction. Receptors were obtained from a man between 18 and 29 years old in good health. Some clones in this sample may be carry-over from other donors' samples.

A note on this clone: Within the sample, other DNA sequences also encode this same CDR3. CDR3 DNA: TGTGCCAGCAGTTACTCGGTCGGGGCCGGGGAGCTGTTTTTT. This codes for CASSYSVGAGELFF. The rearrangement uses TRBV6-5 and TRBJ2-2; TRBD2 might be the D (5 bases). Trimming removed 0 bases at V and 6 bases at J, with 8 bases between. Germline loops: CDR1 MNHEY, CDR2 SVGAGI. This CDR3 contains 14 residues.

V is TRBV4-2 and J is TRBJ1-1; D perhaps matches TRBD1 (6 bases). The CDR3 runs 20 residues. Trimming shortened V by 0 bases and J by 3 bases, and 26 bases separated the two germline ends. From germline, CDR1 is LGHNA and CDR2 YNFKEQ. CDR3 residues: CASSQDALKGGDVMYTEAFF. The CDR3 bases are TGTGCCAGCAGCCAAGATGCCTTGAAGGGGGGTGATGTTATGTACACTGAAGCTTTCTTT.

Here the CDR3 DNA reads TGTGCCAGCAAAGCGGAGAGCTCCTACAATGAGCAGTTCTTC. It is translated as CASKAESSYNEQFF. This chain uses TRBV28 with TRBJ2-1; perhaps TRBD2 as D (5 bases). Germline V CDR1 and CDR2: MDHEN, SYDVKM. CDR3 length: 14 residues. V dropped 7 bases and J dropped 0 bases, with 10 bases sitting between them. Based on the CDR3 plus reference TRBV28 and TRBJ2-1, the full variable domain is DVKVTQSSRYLVKRTGEKVFLECVQDMDHENMFWYRQDPGLGLRLIYFSYDVKMKEKGDIPEGYSVSREKKERFSLILESASTNQTSMYLCASKAESSYNEQFFGPGTRLTVL.

This clone was observed a handful of times. This chain connects TRBV7-9 to TRBJ2-3; D possibly matches TRBD1 or TRBD2 (5 bases each). CDR3 length equals 18 residues. The germline V gene has CDR1 SEHNR and CDR2 FQNEAQ (reference sequence). Trimming left V 3 bases short and J 3 bases short, with 22 bases between. The CDR3 DNA reads TGTGCCAGCAGCTTGCCCCGGGGCGGCCCGAGACGGACAGATACGCAGTATTTT. It encodes CASSLPRGGPRRTDTQYF.

The chain joins TRBV19 to TRBJ1-5; tentatively, D is TRBD1 (5 bases). Trimming took 7 bases from V and 6 from J, leaving 16 bases between them. The CDR3 sequence is 14 residues long. The germline CDR1 and CDR2 sequences are LNHDA and SQIVND (reference sequence). The CDR3 nucleotides read TGTGCCAGTACTCCTCGGCAGGGAGGTCAGCCCCAGCATTTT. Its protein is CASTPRQGGQPQHF.

The chain combines TRBV11-2 with TRBJ1-2; D unclear. The CDR3 runs to 13 residues. V was cut by 1 base and J by 6 bases, with 9 bases left in between. Germline V lookup: CDR1 SGHAT, CDR2 FQNNGV. The DNA for the CDR3 is TGTGCCAGCAGCTTAGGACAAGCTGATGGCTACACCTTC. This sequence encodes CASSLGQADGYTF.

The CDR3 DNA follows: TGTGCCACCAGCGAACAGGCGAACACCGGGGAGCTGTTTTTT. It yields the protein CATSEQANTGELFF. The chain employs TRBV15 and TRBJ2-2; possibly TRBD1 for D (5 bases). The CDR3 length is 14 residues. Trimming took off 5 bases at V and 0 bases at J, with 7 bases between the two ends. The germline CDR1 and CDR2 sequences are LNHNV and YYDKDF (reference sequence).

The J gene is TRBJ1-2, the V gene TRBV11-2, with a weak D call TRBD1 (5 bases). Germline V gene data show CDR1 as SGHAT and CDR2 as FQNNGV. The CDR3 spans 13 residues. Deletions cut 4 bases from V and 8 bases from J, with 14 bases between. The DNA for the CDR3 is TGTGCCAGCAGCTCGGGGGTCTTCGTCGGCTACACCTTC. It codes for CASSSGVFVGYTF.

On this clone: The same CDR3 is also encoded by other DNA sequences in this sample. The chain joins TRBV18 to TRBJ2-7, with 9 nucleotides matching TRBD1. V shed 3 bases, J shed 5 bases, and the junction held 2 bases outside the gene matches. The CDR3 has 13 amino acids. The germline CDR1 and CDR2 sequences are KGHSH and LQKENI. The CDR3 sequence is CASSPDRGHEQYF. DNA for the CDR3: TGTGCCAGCTCACCGGACAGGGGCCACGAGCAGTACTTC.

This chain uses TRBV11-2 with TRBJ1-3; weak D call: TRBD1 (5 bases). The CDR3 is 13 amino acids. The V end was cut by 4 bases, the J end by 3 bases, with 7 bases between. CDR1 is SGHAT, CDR2 FQNNGV, per germline. This CDR3 reads CASSWGRGNTIYF. The CDR3 bases are TGTGCCAGCAGCTGGGGACGTGGAAACACCATATATTTT.

The rearrangement joins TRBV10-3 to TRBJ1-3; 7 bases line up with TRBD1. CDR3 size: 15 residues. The germline V gene encodes CDR1 ENHRY and CDR2 SYGVKD. J lost 3 bases, V lost 2 bases, and 4 bases had no gene match. Here the CDR3 reads CAISERQGSGNTIYF. CDR3 nucleotide sequence: TGTGCCATCAGTGAGCGACAGGGAAGTGGAAACACCATATATTTT.

The chain links TRBV7-3 to TRBJ2-1, with D possibly being TRBD1 (6 bases). Per the germline V gene, CDR1 is SGHTA and CDR2 is FQGTGA. V dropped 5 bases and J dropped 11 bases, with 22 bases sitting between them. This CDR3 has 15 amino acids. The CDR3 nucleotides read TGTGCCAGCAGCCAAGTGTTAGGGGGATTTGAGAAGCAGTTCTTC. Residues: CASSQVLGGFEKQFF.

The V and J genes are TRBV25-1 and TRBJ1-3, with D possibly being TRBD1 (6 bases). Trimming shortened V by 5 bases and J by 3 bases, and 11 bases separated the two germline ends. CDR1 is MGHDK and CDR2 is SYGVNS in the germline V gene. The CDR3 totals 14 residues. The CDR3 is CASSKRGSGNTIYF. For the CDR3, the DNA is TGTGCCAGCAGTAAAAGGGGGAGTGGAAACACCATATATTTT.